What follows is one TCR beta chain and its context. Its matching antigen is unknown. This entry is derived from a study of blood T cells in healthy people across ages. Study-level results: Naive T cell percentage by flow cytometry tracked strongly with beta diversity.

The CDR3 contains 13 residues. The germline V and J ends were trimmed by 0 bases and 5 bases, with 8 bases remaining between them. Looked up from germline, CDR1 is DFQATT and CDR2 is SNEGSKA (reference sequence). The second PCR ran 7 to 11 cycles with a sample-barcoded 5' primer and J-beta primers. From the 5' RACE reads, TCRdb called clonotypes with MiXCR, one entry per CDR3 protein. The top ten clones hold about 27% of a sample with about 900,000 distinct CDR3 sequences, around two thirds of them seen once. Input material: blood. This TCR came from a man aged 30-40 years in good health. The V and J genes are TRBV20-1 and TRBJ2-1; D uncertain. The DNA for the CDR3 is TGCAGTGCTAGAGACGCCAGAAACAATGAGCAGTTCTTC. This translates into CSARDARNNEQFF.